The 31 T cell receptor beta chains reported below all come from one sample, sequenced in a study of blood T cell repertoires in COVID-19. TCRdb's table, derived via immunoSEQ multiplex PCR, lists solely in-frame clones and lacks some. The sample carries about 45,000 clones, 65% to 85% recorded once. Sequencing was carried out using peripheral blood. The receptors shown here come from an elderly man in a cohort sampled during active COVID-19.

This chain uses TRBV28 with TRBJ2-3, with 7 bases lining up with TRBD2. Trimming cost V 10 bases and J 5 bases; bases outside gene matches: 12. This CDR3 is 14 amino acids long. Germline V gene sequence: CDR1 MDHEN, CDR2 SYDVKM. CDR3 DNA: TGTGCCACTAGGGGAGCGGGATTAAGAGATACGCAGTATTTT. Amino acid sequence: CATRGAGLRDTQYF.

The rearrangement uses TRBV6-1 and TRBJ1-2; 8 bases align to TRBD1. V was clipped by 1 base and J by 8 bases; unmatched bases: 9. The CDR3 is 15 residues long. Germline V gene lookup returns CDR1 MNHNS and CDR2 SASEGT. CDR3 in amino acids: CASSEERTGSVGYTF. In nucleotides, the CDR3 is TGTGCCAGCAGTGAAGAGCGGACAGGGTCCGTGGGCTACACCTTC.

CDR3 loop: CASSLQEYYGYTF. The CDR3 DNA sequence: TGTGCCAGCAGCCTACAGGAGTACTATGGCTACACCTTC. V usage is TRBV12-3 or TRBV12-4 and J usage is TRBJ1-2; weak D call: TRBD1 (5 bases). Trimming pared 6 bases from V and 3 bases from J, leaving 11 bases between. The CDR3 sequence is 13 residues long.

The chain is built from TRBV6-5 and TRBJ1-1; TRBD1 matches at 8 bases. The CDR3 is 14 amino acids. Trimming took 10 bases from V and 5 from J; bases not matched to a gene: 12. Germline V gene lookup returns CDR1 MNHEY and CDR2 SVGAGI. This chain's CDR3 is CATLRDRQGTEAFF. CDR3 in DNA: TGTGCCACCCTTAGGGACAGGCAAGGGACTGAAGCTTTCTTT.

The CDR3 here is CASSPGIDRATYEQYF. For the CDR3, the DNA is TGTGCCAGCAGCCCTGGGATTGACAGGGCCACCTACGAGCAGTACTTC. The rearrangement uses TRBV5-5 and TRBJ2-7, with 7 bases lining up with TRBD1. The CDR3 length is 16 residues. The trim removed 4 bases at V and 2 bases at J, leaving 12 bases unmatched. Germline-derived CDR1 and CDR2 are SGHKS and YYEKEE (reference sequence).

The CDR3 coding sequence is TGTGCCACCAGCAGAGACCCGCAGGGGTTCGCGGGGGTTGAAGCTTTCTTT. Protein sequence: CATSRDPQGFAGVEAFF. The V and J genes are TRBV15 and TRBJ1-1; D might be TRBD1 (6 bases). Trimming stripped 0 bases from V and 7 bases from J, with 21 bases between. The CDR3 covers 17 residues. CDR1 and CDR2 from the germline V gene are LNHNV and YYDKDF (reference sequence). Full variable domain (outside the CDR3, taken from reference TRBV15 and TRBJ1-1): DAMVIQNPRYQVTQFGKPVTLSCSQTLNHNVMYWYQQKSSQAPKLLFHYYDKDFNNEADTPDNFQSRRPNTSFCFLDIRSPGLGDTAMYLCATSRDPQGFAGVEAFFGQGTRLTVV.

The V gene is TRBV5-1, the J gene TRBJ1-2, with D possibly matching TRBD1 (5 bases). The CDR3 is 15 amino acids. CDR1 SGHRS and CDR2 YFSETQ come from the germline V gene. Trimming shortened V by 1 base and J by 0 bases, and 10 bases separated the two germline ends. CDR3 bases: TGCGCCAGCAGCTTGACAGGACCGTCTAACTATGGCTACACCTTC. Amino acids: CASSLTGPSNYGYTF.

The V call is TRBV3-1 (or the pseudogene TRBV3-2), the J call TRBJ2-7, with 9 bases matching TRBD1. Germline CDR1 reads LGHDT; CDR2 reads YNNKEL (reference sequence). With V trimmed by 0 bases and J by 2 bases, 14 bases remained unmatched. The CDR3 length is 19 residues. CDR3 residues: CASSQEAYLRDRVAYEQYF. The CDR3 coding sequence is TGTGCCAGCAGCCAAGAGGCATATTTACGGGACAGGGTTGCCTACGAGCAGTACTTC.

This clone was picked up one time. The V gene is TRBV7-9, the J gene TRBJ2-7; 8 bases match TRBD2. The junction had 6 bases not matched to a gene; V was cut back by 5 bases and J by 3 bases. This CDR3 is 14 amino acids long. The germline V gene encodes CDR1 SEHNR and CDR2 FQNEAQ (reference sequence). In DNA, the CDR3 is TGTGCCAGCAGCCTGGGACTAGTGAGCTACGAGCAGTACTTC. Its protein is CASSLGLVSYEQYF.

V is TRBV4-2 and J is TRBJ1-1; D possibly corresponds to TRBD1 (6 bases). The V end was cut by 0 bases, the J end by 5 bases, with 19 bases between. CDR1 is LGHNA, CDR2 YNFKEQ, per germline. This CDR3 has 17 residues. The CDR3 is CASSQDWRRQGKTEAFF. The CDR3 DNA is TGTGCCAGCAGCCAAGATTGGCGTCGGCAGGGGAAAACTGAAGCTTTCTTT.

Written as DNA, the CDR3 is TGTGCCAGCAGTGAAGCTCGGGCTGGAAACACCATATATTTT. It codes for CASSEARAGNTIYF. The gene calls are TRBV2 and TRBJ1-3; unclear D gene. Germline lookup yields CDR1 SNHLY and CDR2 FYNNEI. The CDR3 has 14 amino acids. V lost 0 bases and J lost 2, with 5 bases in between.

V is TRBV9 and J is TRBJ1-2; 7 nucleotides agree with TRBD1. CDR3 length: 13 residues. J gave up 4 bases and V 4 bases, and 4 bases lay outside the gene matches. Germline-derived CDR1 and CDR2 are SGDLS and YYNGEE. The CDR3 DNA reads as TGTGCCAGCAGCTACGGGACAGTCTATGGCTACACCTTC. Translation gives CASSYGTVYGYTF.

CDR3 sequence: CASSEYGTTGNQPQHF. DNA of the CDR3: TGTGCCAGTAGTGAGTATGGAACCACAGGGAATCAGCCCCAGCATTTT. J is TRBJ1-5 and V is TRBV19; tentative D call: TRBD1 (6 bases). Germline V gene lookup returns CDR1 LNHDA and CDR2 SQIVND (reference sequence). The CDR3 length is 16 residues. V was clipped by 5 bases and J by 4 bases, with 18 bases between them. The whole variable domain, remainder taken from reference TRBV19 and TRBJ1-5, is DGGITQSPKYLFRKEGQNVTLSCEQNLNHDAMYWYRQDPGQGLRLIYYSQIVNDFQKGDIAEGYSVSREKKESFPLTVTSAQKNPTAFYLCASSEYGTTGNQPQHFGDGTRLSIL.

The chain employs TRBV5-4 and TRBJ1-2; 7 nucleotides agree with TRBD1. The CDR3 has 17 residues. Germline CDR1 SGHNT, CDR2 YYREEE (reference sequence). The ends lost 0 bases at V and 6 bases at J; junction bases unmatched: 14. The DNA for the CDR3 is TGTGCCAGCAGCTTGGGACCCCGGGACAGCGTCGTTGATGGCTACACCTTC. This codes for CASSLGPRDSVVDGYTF. Using reference TRBV5-4 and TRBJ1-2 for the parts outside the CDR3, the full variable domain is ETGVTQSPTHLIKTRGQQVTLRCSSQSGHNTVSWYQQALGQGPQFIFQYYREEENGRGNFPPRFSGLQFPNYSSELNVNALELDDSALYLCASSLGPRDSVVDGYTFGSGTRLTVV.

The CDR3 loop is CASSDKRGGFQETQYF. The CDR3 nucleotides read TGTGCCAGCAGTGATAAACGGGGGGGGTTCCAAGAGACCCAGTACTTC. The chain joins TRBV6-1 to TRBJ2-5; 8 bases are a match to TRBD2. Germline V gene data show CDR1 as MNHNS and CDR2 as SASEGT. The CDR3 extends over 16 amino acids. The V segment lost 3 bases and the J segment 1 base; nucleotides outside the gene matches: 7.

The chain is built from TRBV11-1 and TRBJ2-7, with D possibly matching TRBD1 (5 bases). This CDR3 has 15 amino acids. Germline CDR1 SGHAT, CDR2 FQDESV (reference sequence). V gave up 0 bases and J gave up 0 bases, with 9 bases separating them. The CDR3 here is CASSLAGATSYEQYF. CDR3 sequence (DNA): TGTGCCAGCAGCTTAGCAGGGGCCACCTCCTACGAGCAGTACTTC.

The chain links TRBV5-1 to TRBJ2-2; 9 bases map to TRBD2. The CDR3 is 16 amino acids. Germline-derived CDR1 and CDR2 are SGHRS and YFSETQ. Germline trimming cut 3 bases from V and 2 bases from J; bases unmatched to any gene: 5. The CDR3 coding sequence is TGCGCCAGCAGCTCGCGGCGGGGGGGAAACACCGGGGAGCTGTTTTTT. As protein: CASSSRRGGNTGELFF.

This clone was counted a single time. This rearrangement joins TRBV30 to TRBJ2-5, with D possibly matching TRBD1 (6 bases). This CDR3 spans 15 amino acids. The germline gives CDR1 GTSNPN, CDR2 SVGIG (reference sequence). The V and J ends lost 2 bases and 5 bases respectively, with 18 bases between them. The CDR3 spells CAWSPPWTARETQYF. The CDR3 DNA follows: TGTGCCTGGAGTCCACCATGGACAGCTAGGGAGACCCAGTACTTC.

A single count supports this clone. This chain joins TRBV6-5 and TRBJ1-1; 8 positions match TRBD1. V lost 7 bases, J lost 4 bases, and 11 bases stayed unmatched. The germline V gene encodes CDR1 MNHEY and CDR2 SVGAGI. This CDR3 region has 15 residues. The DNA of the CDR3 is TGTGCCAGCAACCCCGGACAGGGTCGCGGCACTGAAGCTTTCTTT. Protein: CASNPGQGRGTEAFF.

J is TRBJ2-3 and V is TRBV7-2, with D possibly being TRBD2 (5 bases). V lost 1 base to trimming and J lost 4 bases, with 9 bases between them. This CDR3 is built from 14 residues. Per germline, CDR1 SGHTA and CDR2 FQGNSA. The CDR3 nucleotides are TGTGCCAGCAGCTTAGTTCTAGCCGCAGATACGCAGTATTTT. This codes for CASSLVLAADTQYF.

This clone was observed a few times. The V call is TRBV4-2, the J call TRBJ1-4; tentative D call: TRBD1 (5 bases). V was pared by 1 base and J by 2 bases, with 8 bases between. The CDR3 is 15 residues long. The germline CDR1 and CDR2 sequences are LGHNA and YNFKEQ. CDR3 bases: TGTGCCAGCAGCCAAGTCAGGGTCACTAATGAAAAACTGTTTTTT. Translated: CASSQVRVTNEKLFF.

This sequence joins TRBV29-1 and TRBJ2-7; 12 bases match TRBD2. Germline CDR1 and CDR2: SQVTM and ANQGSEA. V gave up 7 bases and J gave up 0 bases; unmatched junction bases: 4. CDR3 length: 14 amino acids. In nucleotides, the CDR3 is TGCAGCGCCGGGGGACTAGCGGGCTCCTACGAGCAGTACTTC. It translates to CSAGGLAGSYEQYF.

The chain couples TRBV5-1 to TRBJ2-7; D is undetermined. The CDR3 contains 14 residues. V was clipped by 0 bases and J by 1 base, with 8 bases between them. CDR1 SGHRS and CDR2 YFSETQ come from the germline V gene. CDR3 nucleotide sequence: TGCGCCAGCAGCTTGGACCCAGCGTCCTACGAGCAGTACTTC. It translates to CASSLDPASYEQYF. The variable domain in full, with the rest retrieved from reference TRBV5-1 and TRBJ2-7, is KAGVTQTPRYLIKTRGQQVTLSCSPISGHRSVSWYQQTPGQGLQFLFEYFSETQRNKGNFPGRFSGRQFSNSRSEMNVSTLELGDSALYLCASSLDPASYEQYFGPGTRLTVT.

V gene TRBV7-9 combines with J gene TRBJ1-4, with TRBD1 as a possible D gene (5 bases). Germline CDR1 SEHNR, CDR2 FQNEAQ (reference sequence). V dropped 3 bases and J dropped 5 bases, with 13 bases sitting between them. The CDR3 length is 15 residues. This CDR3 is CASSLLGGQNEKLFF. The CDR3 region has the DNA TGTGCCAGCAGCTTGCTGGGCGGACAAAATGAAAAACTGTTTTTT.

A remark on this clone: At one boundary the junction diverges from the germline segment, which might be a read error. This chain links TRBV3-1 (or the pseudogene TRBV3-2) with TRBJ1-1; 7 nucleotides line up with TRBD1. The CDR3 extends over 13 amino acids. Germline V lookup: CDR1 LGHDT, CDR2 YNNKEL (reference sequence). For the CDR3, the DNA is TGTGCCAGCACCCAAAGGGGGCTCCCTGAAGCTTTCTTT. Translation: CASTQRGLPEAFF.

This chain uses TRBV5-1 with TRBJ1-3; D remains ambiguous. V lost 4 bases to trimming and J lost 3 bases, with 17 bases between them. The germline V gene has CDR1 SGHRS and CDR2 YFSETQ. This CDR3 is 16 amino acids long. The CDR3 region has the DNA TGCGCCAGCAGCGCGGGGATGAGGGCAGGTGGAAACACCATATATTTT. This gives the protein CASSAGMRAGGNTIYF. The variable domain in full, completed from reference TRBV5-1 and TRBJ1-3, reads KAGVTQTPRYLIKTRGQQVTLSCSPISGHRSVSWYQQTPGQGLQFLFEYFSETQRNKGNFPGRFSGRQFSNSRSEMNVSTLELGDSALYLCASSAGMRAGGNTIYFGEGSWLTVV.

V is TRBV30 and J is TRBJ1-1; D is unclear. Between the trimmed V and J ends, which lost 4 bases and 4 bases, there was a span of 13 bases. CDR1 GTSNPN and CDR2 SVGIG come from the germline V gene (reference sequence). This CDR3 has 13 residues. In DNA form, the CDR3 reads TGTGCCTGGATCTCTCGGGGTAGCACTGAAGCTTTCTTT. Translated, it gives CAWISRGSTEAFF.

This chain links TRBV7-9 with TRBJ1-1, with 8 bases that match TRBD1. Germline lookup yields CDR1 SEHNR and CDR2 FQNEAQ (reference sequence). The ends lost 5 bases at V and 3 bases at J; junction bases unmatched: 5. The CDR3 extends over 14 amino acids. The CDR3 nucleotides read TGTGCCAGCAGCGTGGACAGGGCAGACACTGAAGCTTTCTTT. This sequence encodes CASSVDRADTEAFF.

The V call is TRBV7-9, the J call TRBJ1-4; 10 bases map to TRBD1. The germline V gene encodes CDR1 SEHNR and CDR2 FQNEAQ (reference sequence). V shed 5 bases and J 7 bases; nucleotides not matched to a gene: 7. This CDR3 has 15 amino acids. The DNA of the CDR3 is TGTGCCAGCAGCGGACAGGGGGGACTCAGTGAAAAACTGTTTTTT. Translation gives CASSGQGGLSEKLFF.

This clone was counted a few times. The J gene is TRBJ2-7, the V gene TRBV28, with TRBD2 as a possible D gene (6 bases). The germline V gene encodes CDR1 MDHEN and CDR2 SYDVKM. The ends were cut back, 1 base at V and 4 bases at J, with 17 bases in the middle. The CDR3 has 16 amino acids. CDR3 bases: TGTGCCAGCAGTTTATCTCGGCCTGGAGGGTTTTACGAGCAGTACTTC. This sequence encodes CASSLSRPGGFYEQYF.

The chain joins TRBV27 to TRBJ2-7; D gene unclear. The CDR3 length is 14 residues. Per germline, CDR1 MNHEY and CDR2 SMNVEV (reference sequence). Trimming stripped 2 bases from V and 2 bases from J, with 10 bases between. The CDR3 loop reads CASSLLGGAYEQYF. The CDR3 nucleotides read TGTGCCAGCAGTTTACTAGGCGGTGCCTACGAGCAGTACTTC.